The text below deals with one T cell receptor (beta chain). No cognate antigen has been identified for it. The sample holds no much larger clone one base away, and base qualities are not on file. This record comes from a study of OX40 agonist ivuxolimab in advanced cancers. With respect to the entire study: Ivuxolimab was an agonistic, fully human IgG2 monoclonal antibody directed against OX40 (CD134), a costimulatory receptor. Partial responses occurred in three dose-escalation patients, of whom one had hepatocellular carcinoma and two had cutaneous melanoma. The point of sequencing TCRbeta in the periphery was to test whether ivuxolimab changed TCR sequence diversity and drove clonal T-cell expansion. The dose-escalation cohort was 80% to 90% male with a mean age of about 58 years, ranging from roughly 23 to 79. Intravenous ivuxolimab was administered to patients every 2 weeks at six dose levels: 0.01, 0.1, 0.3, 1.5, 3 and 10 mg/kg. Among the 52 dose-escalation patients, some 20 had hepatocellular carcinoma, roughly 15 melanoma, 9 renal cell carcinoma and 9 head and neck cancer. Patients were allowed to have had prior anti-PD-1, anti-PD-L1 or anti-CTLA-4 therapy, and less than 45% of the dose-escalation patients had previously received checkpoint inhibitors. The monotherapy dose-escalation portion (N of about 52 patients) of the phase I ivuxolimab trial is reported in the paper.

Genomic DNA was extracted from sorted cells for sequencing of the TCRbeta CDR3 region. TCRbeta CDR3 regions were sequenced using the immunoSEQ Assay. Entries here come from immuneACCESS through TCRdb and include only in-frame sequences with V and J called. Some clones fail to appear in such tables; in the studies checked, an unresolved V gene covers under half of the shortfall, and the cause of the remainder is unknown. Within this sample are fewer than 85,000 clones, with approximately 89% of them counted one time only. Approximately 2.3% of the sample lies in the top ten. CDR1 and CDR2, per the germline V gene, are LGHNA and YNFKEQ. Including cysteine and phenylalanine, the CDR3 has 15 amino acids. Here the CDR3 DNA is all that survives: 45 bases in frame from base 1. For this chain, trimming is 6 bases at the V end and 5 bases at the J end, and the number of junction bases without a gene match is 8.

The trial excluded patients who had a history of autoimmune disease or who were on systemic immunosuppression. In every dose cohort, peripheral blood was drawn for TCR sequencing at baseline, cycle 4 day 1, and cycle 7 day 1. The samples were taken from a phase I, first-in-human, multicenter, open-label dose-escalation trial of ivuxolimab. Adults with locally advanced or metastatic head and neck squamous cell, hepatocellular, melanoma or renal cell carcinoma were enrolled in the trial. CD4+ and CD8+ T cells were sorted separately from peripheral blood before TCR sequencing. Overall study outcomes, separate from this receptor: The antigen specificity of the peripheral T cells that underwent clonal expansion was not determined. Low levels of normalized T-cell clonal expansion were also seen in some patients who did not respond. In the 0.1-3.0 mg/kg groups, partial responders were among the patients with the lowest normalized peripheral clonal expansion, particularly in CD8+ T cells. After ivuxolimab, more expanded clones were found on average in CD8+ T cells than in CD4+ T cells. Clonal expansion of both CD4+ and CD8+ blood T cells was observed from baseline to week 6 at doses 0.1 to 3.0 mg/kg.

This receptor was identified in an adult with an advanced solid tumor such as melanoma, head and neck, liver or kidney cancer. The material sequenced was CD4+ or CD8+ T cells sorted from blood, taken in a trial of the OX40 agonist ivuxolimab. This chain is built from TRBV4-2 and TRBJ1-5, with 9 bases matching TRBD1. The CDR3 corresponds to CASSAPGQGHQPQHF. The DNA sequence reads TGTGCCAGCAGTGCTCCGGGACAGGGCCATCAGCCCCAGCATTTT.